The clone carrying this T cell receptor (beta chain) has just one count. Adults between about 18 and 89 years of age took part from some 25 US areas. CDR1 MDHEN and CDR2 SYDVKM come from the germline V gene. The CDR3 is 15 amino acids. After removal of 5 bases from V and 7 bases from J, the junction contained 8 bases not matched to a gene. The data belong to a study of blood T cell repertoires in COVID-19. Only in-frame clones appear in the TCRdb table, and some are missing; sequencing was by immunoSEQ multiplex PCR. This table has hundreds of thousands of clones, 88% appearing once. The genes are TRBV28 and TRBJ1-2; TRBD1 agrees at 12 bases. This sequence originates from a woman in her sixties in a cohort exposed to, infected with or recovered from COVID-19 (not recorded which). The specimen sequenced was PBMCs or T cells enriched from blood (not recorded which). The CDR3 protein is CASSTTGTGGFGYTF. The CDR3 nucleotides read TGTGCCAGCAGTACAACCGGGACAGGGGGCTTTGGCTACACCTTC.